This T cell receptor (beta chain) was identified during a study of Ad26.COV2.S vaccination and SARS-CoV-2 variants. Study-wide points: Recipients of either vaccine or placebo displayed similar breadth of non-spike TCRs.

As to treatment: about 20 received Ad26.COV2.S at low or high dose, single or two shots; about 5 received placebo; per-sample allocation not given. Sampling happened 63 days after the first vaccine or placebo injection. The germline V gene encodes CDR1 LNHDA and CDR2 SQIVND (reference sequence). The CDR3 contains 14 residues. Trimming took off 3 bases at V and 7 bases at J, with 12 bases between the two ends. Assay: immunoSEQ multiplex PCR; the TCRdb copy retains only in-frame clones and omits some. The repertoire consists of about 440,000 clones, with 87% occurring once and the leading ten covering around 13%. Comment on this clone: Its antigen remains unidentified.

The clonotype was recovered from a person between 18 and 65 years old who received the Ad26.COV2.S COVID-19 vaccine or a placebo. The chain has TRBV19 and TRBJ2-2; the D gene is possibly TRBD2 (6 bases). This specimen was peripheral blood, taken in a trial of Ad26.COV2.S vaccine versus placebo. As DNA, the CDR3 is TGTGCCAGTAGTATTCGTGGGGGAGGCGGGGAGCTGTTTTTT. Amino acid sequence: CASSIRGGGGELFF.